This is a list of T cell receptor beta chains from one sample in a study of identifying expanded T cells in peripheral blood. Data came from immunoSEQ multiplex PCR; TCRdb stores just in-frame clones and leaves some out. The sample includes roughly 56,000 clones, over 75% of them seen just once. The sample consisted of blood. The source of these receptors is a person between 18 and 69 years old in good health. The conserved cysteine and the conserved F or W are not part of the CDR3 here. D genes are given only for firm matches.

J gene | D gene | V gene | CDR3 protein
TRBJ1-3 | - | TRBV12-2 | ASRSECGVGNTIY
TRBJ1-2 | TRBD1 | TRBV4-1 | ASSQGTGENGYT
TRBJ2-5 | TRBD2 | TRBV4-1 | ASSQVRAGGETQY
TRBJ1-2 | - | TRBV14 | ASSQDRRGYT
TRBJ1-1 | - | TRBV5-1 | ASSLVQGFEAF
TRBJ1-5 | TRBD1 | TRBV14 | ASSPGGQGSGQPQH
TRBJ1-2 | - | TRBV30 | ASTPYQGRRDGYT
TRBJ2-3 | - | TRBV5-5 | ASSLASDSGEDTDTQY
TRBJ2-3 | - | TRBV5-6 | ASSPSTDTQY
TRBJ1-5 | - | TRBV30 | AWRGIPNQPQH
TRBJ2-5 | - | TRBV4-1 | ASSQWRAETQY
TRBJ1-6 | TRBD1 | TRBV18 | ASSPDRARNSPLH
TRBJ2-7 | TRBD1 | TRBV7-8 | ASSRGLDRIYEQY
TRBJ1-3 | TRBD1 | TRBV6-5 | ASSPDRFSGNTIY
TRBJ2-5 | - | TRBV2 | ASSEGAPETQY
TRBJ2-5 | TRBD2 | TRBV10-1 | AGERTSGWETQY
TRBJ2-1 | - | TRBV7-9 | ASSLVRGRYNEQF
TRBJ1-2 | TRBD1 | TRBV11-2 | ASSLEGTGDSGYT
TRBJ1-6 | - | TRBV30 | AWSKGGGYNSPLH
TRBJ1-3 | - | TRBV9 | ASSSGLSGNTIY
TRBJ1-5 | TRBD1 | TRBV27 | ASSPTGGNQPQH
TRBJ2-1 | - | TRBV15 | ATSRDTHRTSYNEQF
TRBJ2-3 | TRBD2 | TRBV5-1 | ASSSGSTSGGDTQY
TRBJ2-3 | - | TRBV6-1 | ASSERWAADTQY
TRBJ1-3 | TRBD1 | TRBV9 | ASSVETGFPGNTIY
TRBJ2-3 | - | TRBV5-1 | ASSFGASTDTQY
TRBJ1-3 | - | TRBV19 | ASSQVHRLGNTIY
TRBJ1-6 | TRBD1 | TRBV5-6 | ASSLGGTGERSPLH
TRBJ2-1 | TRBD2 | TRBV29-1 | NVKAGYNEQF
TRBJ1-3 | - | TRBV7-9 | ASSSGSGNTIY
TRBJ2-2 | TRBD1 | TRBV5-1 | ASSWGTASNTGELF
TRBJ1-5 | TRBD1 | TRBV5-6 | ASSFSTGDGQPQH
TRBJ1-1 | - | TRBV11-2 | ASSLGQHNTEAF
TRBJ1-3 | - | TRBV19 | ASSMDIGFPISGNTIY
TRBJ2-1 | - | TRBV28 | ASSKEGRWYNEQF
TRBJ1-6 | TRBD1 | TRBV6-1 | ASSEPDSHRGYNSPLH
TRBJ1-3 | TRBD1 | TRBV5-1 | ASTEQGISGNTIY
TRBJ1-2 | - | TRBV21-1 | ARRTGDSYGYT
TRBJ1-2 | TRBD1 | TRBV18 | ASSPSTGGDYGYT
TRBJ1-1 | TRBD1 | TRBV6-5 | ASSRRGQGYTEAF
TRBJ2-7 | TRBD2 | TRBV5-1 | ASSLISGSQGSYEQY
TRBJ1-1 | TRBD1 | TRBV14 | ASSPRTGNTEAF
TRBJ2-5 | TRBD2 | TRBV11-2 | ASSYSGRITGETQY
TRBJ1-1 | TRBD1 | TRBV10-3 | AISGGGITEAF
TRBJ2-2 | TRBD2 | TRBV7-6 | ASSLEAGGIHTGELF
TRBJ1-2 | - | TRBV19 | ASSDGNYGYT
TRBJ2-4 | TRBD1 | TRBV30 | AWSLNRGLAKNIQY
TRBJ2-7 | TRBD2 | TRBV29-1 | SAGLAGAEQY
TRBJ1-2 | TRBD1 | TRBV5-1 | ASSRNPGQGYGYT
TRBJ2-6 | - | TRBV6-4 | ASSEEGSGANVLT
TRBJ1-4 | - | TRBV7-6 | ASSLEMQGGEKLF
TRBJ1-1 | - | TRBV27 | ASSFSSVNTEAF